The text below deals with one T cell receptor beta chain. TCRdb's copy holds only in-frame clones and misses some; the assay was immunoSEQ multiplex PCR. The table has around 60,000 clones, around 74% seen once; the top ten hold 28%. The data were obtained in a study of blood T cell repertoires in COVID-19. Study context: There were acute and convalescent COVID-19 samples, and they came from the United States, Italy and Spain.

Germline V lookup: CDR1 LGHNA, CDR2 YNFKEQ. After removal of 3 bases from V and 4 bases from J, the junction contained 5 bases not matched to a gene. The CDR3 runs to 15 residues. The chain carries TRBV4-2 and TRBJ2-7; 11 bases agree with TRBD2. The specimen sequenced was peripheral blood. This receptor was identified in a woman older than 75 with acute or convalescent COVID-19. CDR3 sequence (DNA): TGTGCCAGCAGCCAGACGGCTAGCGGGAGGTACGAGCAGTACTTC. Protein product: CASSQTASGRYEQYF.